The clone carrying this TCR beta chain was found a few times. This sample stems from a study of early T cells in non-severe SARS-CoV-2 infection. Study details: The authors sequenced bulk RNA from unsorted whole blood, leaving chains unpaired.

The CDR3 loop spans 13 amino acids. After removal of 5 bases from V and 7 bases from J, the junction contained 6 bases not matched to a gene. The V gene's germline CDR1 is SQVTM and CDR2 ANQGSEA. Unique molecular identifiers were affixed to single, distinct cDNA molecules. TCRdb fed the 5' RACE reads into MiXCR, producing one record per CDR3 protein. The repertoire has about 50,000 distinct CDR3 sequences, approximately 8.5% of them found once; the top ten carry more than 12%. This sequence originates from an adult who was a healthcare worker with PCR-confirmed SARS-CoV-2 infection or an uninfected control (not recorded which). Sequenced material: whole blood. The chain combines TRBV29-1 with TRBJ2-5; 11 bases agree with TRBD2. The CDR3 loop is CSVRTSGLTTQYF. DNA for the CDR3: TGCAGCGTTAGGACTAGCGGGCTCACGACCCAGTACTTC.